This entry describes one T cell receptor (beta chain). This specimen belongs to a study of radiotherapy plus CTLA-4 blockade in lung cancer. The data were produced by immunoSEQ multiplex PCR, yet TCRdb's version contains in-frame clones alone and is incomplete. The sample lists some 120,000 clones; 81% were seen once. CDR3 length: 14 residues. V was trimmed by 5 bases and J by 2 bases, leaving 11 bases between them. CDR1 and CDR2 from the germline V gene are SGHNT and YENEEA. Patients in the study, people with chemo-refractory metastatic non-small-cell lung cancer, received focal radiation plus ipilimumab CTLA-4 blockade.

Here the sequenced sample was peripheral blood, taken from a patient treated with radiotherapy plus ipilimumab. The rearrangement uses TRBV11-3 and TRBJ2-3; perhaps TRBD1 as D (5 bases). The clonotype comes from a human donor with non-small cell lung cancer that progressed on radiotherapy plus ipilimumab. Some clones in this sample may be carry-over from other donors' samples. CDR3 nucleotide sequence: TGTGCCAGCAGCCGGCAGGGTTCCACAGATACGCAGTATTTT. Translated: CASSRQGSTDTQYF.